This T cell receptor (beta chain) is from a study of T cells in Graves' hyperthyroidism and ophthalmopathy. Study conclusions and caveats: Stable hyperthyroidism was told apart from ophthalmopathy by a model built on 13 V-J features.

Active moderate-to-severe ophthalmopathy, Clinical Activity Score at least 3, NOSPECS at least 4, under 3 months' duration. This clonotype has a handful of counts. Its antigen is currently unknown. Researchers amplified the TCR beta CDR3 regions from RNA transcripts. A first-round RT-PCR of the TCR CDR3 used the HTBI primer set. MiXCR, applied by TCRdb to the multiplex PCR reads, yields one record per CDR3 protein. The sample carries over 400,000 distinct CDR3 sequences, roughly 14% recorded once. The material sequenced was blood. This TCR came from a man younger than 35 with Graves' ophthalmopathy.

CDR3 loop: CAWSVGSLNYEQYF. The CDR3 DNA reads as TGTGCCTGGAGTGTCGGCAGTTTGAACTACGAGCAGTACTTC. The V gene is TRBV30, the J gene TRBJ2-7; D ambiguous. The CDR3 length is 14 residues. Germline V gene data show CDR1 as GTSNPN and CDR2 as SVGIG (reference sequence). V lost 0 bases to trimming and J lost 3 bases, with 12 bases between them.